This T cell receptor beta chain was captured in a study of cytomegalovirus exposure and HLA in healthy donors. Data came from immunoSEQ multiplex PCR; TCRdb stores just in-frame clones and leaves some out. The sample has approximately 220,000 clones, 80% to 90% seen once. Of note for this clone: The antigen is not known.

Study-wide results and caveats: The classifier, whose performance was assessed in both the original and validation cohorts, reportedly diagnosed cytomegalovirus status with high specificity and sensitivity.

From germline, CDR1 is MDHEN and CDR2 SYDVKM. The CDR3 runs to 13 residues. With 10 bases clipped from V and 3 bases from J, the junction kept 9 bases outside the gene matches. Sequencing was carried out using PBMCs. The chain recombines TRBV28 with TRBJ2-7; 7 bases map to TRBD1. This clonotype was obtained from a man in his late teens or twenties in good health and CMV-seronegative. Here the CDR3 reads CATSRGLVYEQYF. CDR3 nucleotide sequence: TGTGCCACCTCTAGGGGGCTTGTCTACGAGCAGTACTTC.